This T cell receptor (beta chain) was captured in a study of human T cells and chemical hapten exposure. In the study overall: For sensitization, 2% DPC was applied to an approximately 2 cm by approximately 2 cm patch of upper inner arm skin. Patches with 0.01% DPC went on the upper back, and the tests were read at 6 days.

The CDR3 has 14 amino acids. The V gene lost 1 base and the J gene lost 1 base, with 7 bases spanning the gap. Germline V gene data show CDR1 as KGHSH and CDR2 as LQKENI. This sample's time point: patch test 2, 6 weeks after DPC sensitization. Stated treatment: therapeutic diphenylcyclopropenone sensitization with weekly scalp DPC. At every patch-test visit, blood was drawn before the patch test was applied. TCRdb independently ran MiXCR on the RACE reads; one entry per CDR3 protein. The sample lists approximately 95,000 distinct CDR3 sequences, over 9.5% seen once, with 3% to 4% in the top ten. Sequences were derived from whole blood, sampled in connection with sensitization to the hapten diphenylcyclopropenone (DPC). This receptor was identified in a woman aged 40 to 50 with alopecia areata. Some clones in this sample may be carry-over from other donors' samples. The J gene is TRBJ2-5, the V gene TRBV18; D may be TRBD1 or TRBD2 (5 bases each). DNA of the CDR3: TGTGCCAGCTCACCACGGGGGAGCCAAGAGACCCAGTACTTC. This gives the protein CASSPRGSQETQYF.